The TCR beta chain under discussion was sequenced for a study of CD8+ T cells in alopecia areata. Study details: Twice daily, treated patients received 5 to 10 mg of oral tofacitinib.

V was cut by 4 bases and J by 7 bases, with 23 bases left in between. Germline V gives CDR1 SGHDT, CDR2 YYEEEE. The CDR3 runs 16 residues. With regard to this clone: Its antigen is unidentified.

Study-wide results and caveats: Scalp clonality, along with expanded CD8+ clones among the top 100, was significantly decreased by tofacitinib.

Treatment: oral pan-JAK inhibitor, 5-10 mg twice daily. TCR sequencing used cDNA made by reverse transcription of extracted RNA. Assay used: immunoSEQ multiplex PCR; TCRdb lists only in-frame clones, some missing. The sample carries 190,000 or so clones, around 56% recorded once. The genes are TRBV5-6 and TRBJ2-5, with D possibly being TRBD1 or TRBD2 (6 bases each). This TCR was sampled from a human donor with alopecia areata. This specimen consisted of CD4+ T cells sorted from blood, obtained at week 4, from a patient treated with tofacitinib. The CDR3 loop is CASSRIRGPGRVTQYF. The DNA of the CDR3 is TGTGCCAGCAGCAGGATTCGGGGGCCCGGTCGAGTGACCCAGTACTTC.